This TCR beta chain is drawn from a study of T-cell reconstitution after alpha-beta-depleted transplantation in children. TCRbeta library construction was performed incorporating unique molecular identifiers. TCRdb re-analysed the PCR reads in MiXCR, keeping a single row per CDR3 protein. Among hundreds of thousands of distinct CDR3 sequences listed, roughly a quarter were seen once. The germline gives CDR1 KGHDR, CDR2 SFDVKD. This CDR3 region has 15 residues. V dropped 1 base and J dropped 4 bases, with 9 bases sitting between them. Source: PBMCs, mostly from graft donor cells, taken 360 days after TCRalphabeta/CD19-depleted stem cell transplant. The rearrangement links TRBV24-1 to TRBJ2-2, with D uncertain. This receptor was taken from a female patient between 2 and 15 years old who had a stem cell transplant for congenital amegakaryocytic thrombocytopenia, so the T cells may come from the graft donor. The CDR3 DNA reads TGTGCCACCAGTGATTTCGTCAAATCCACCGGGGAGCTGTTTTTT. This translates into CATSDFVKSTGELFF.